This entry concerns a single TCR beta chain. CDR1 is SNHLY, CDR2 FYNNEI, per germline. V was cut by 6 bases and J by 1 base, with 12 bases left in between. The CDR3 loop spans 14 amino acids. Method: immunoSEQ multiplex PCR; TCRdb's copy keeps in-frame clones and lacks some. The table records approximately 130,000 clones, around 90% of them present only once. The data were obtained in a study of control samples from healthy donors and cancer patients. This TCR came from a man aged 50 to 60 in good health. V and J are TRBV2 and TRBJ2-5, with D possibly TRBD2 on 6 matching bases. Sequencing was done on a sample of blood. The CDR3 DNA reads TGTGCCAGCAGCTACGCGGGGCTCCAAGAGACCCAGTACTTC. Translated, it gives CASSYAGLQETQYF.